The clone carrying this TCR beta chain was detected only once. Its antigen is not identified. The data stem from a study of cytotoxic CD8 clonotypes in ibrutinib-treated CLL. Study information: Among responders, about 25 were partial and 2 complete; after median approximately 6 years, 14 stayed remitted and about 12 progressed.

V was pared by 1 base and J by 3 bases, with 13 bases between. Looked up from germline, CDR1 is LGHNA and CDR2 is YSLEER. This CDR3 contains 16 residues. The data were produced by immunoSEQ multiplex PCR, yet TCRdb's version contains in-frame clones alone and is incomplete. Of around 310,000 clones in the sample, more than 65% were seen once. Study results and caveats: A rise in clonality was seen at ibrutinib response, and a fall back toward baseline was seen at progression. Clonality measured at baseline exceeded age-matched healthy donors, tracking circulating CD8+ T-cell counts.

The clonotype originates from a human donor with chronic lymphocytic leukemia. This chain joins TRBV4-3 and TRBJ2-1, with D unclear. This sample comprised PBMCs, obtained before ibrutinib treatment. CDR3 nucleotide sequence: TGCGCCAGCAGCCAAGGGCTCGCAGGAAGCTACAATGAGCAGTTCTTC. This sequence encodes CASSQGLAGSYNEQFF.